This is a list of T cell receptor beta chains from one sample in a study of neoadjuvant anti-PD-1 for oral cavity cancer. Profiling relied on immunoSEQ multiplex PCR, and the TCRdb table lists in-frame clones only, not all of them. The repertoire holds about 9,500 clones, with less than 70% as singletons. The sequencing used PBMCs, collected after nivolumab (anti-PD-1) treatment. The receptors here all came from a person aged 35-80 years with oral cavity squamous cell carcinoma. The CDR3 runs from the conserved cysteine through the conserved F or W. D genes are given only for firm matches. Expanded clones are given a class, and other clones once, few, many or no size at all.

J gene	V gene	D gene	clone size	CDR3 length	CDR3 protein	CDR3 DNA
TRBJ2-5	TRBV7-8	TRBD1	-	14	CASSRGTGKETQYF	TGTGCCAGCAGCCGAGGGACAGGGAAAGAGACCCAGTACTTC
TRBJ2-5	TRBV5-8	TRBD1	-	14	CASSVNRGRETQYF	TGTGCCAGCAGCGTGAACAGGGGGCGGGAGACCCAGTACTTC
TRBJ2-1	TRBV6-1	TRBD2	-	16	CASSEAKRGGLDEQFF	TGTGCCAGCAGTGAAGCAAAGCGGGGGGGCCTGGATGAGCAGTTCTTC
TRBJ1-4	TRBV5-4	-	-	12	CASSPARGKLFF	TGTGCCAGCAGCCCCGCAAGGGGAAAACTGTTTTTT
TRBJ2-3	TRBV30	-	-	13	CAWSVRRADTQYF	TGTGCCTGGAGTGTACGACGGGCAGATACGCAGTATTTT
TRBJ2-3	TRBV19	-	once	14	CASRVRLSTDTQYF	TGTGCCAGTAGAGTCAGACTATCCACAGATACGCAGTATTTT
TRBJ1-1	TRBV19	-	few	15	CASSIQSLRNTEAFF	TGTGCCAGTAGTATTCAAAGTTTGCGGAACACTGAAGCTTTCTTT
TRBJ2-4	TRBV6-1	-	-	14	CASRWDGTKNIQYF	TGTGCCAGCAGATGGGACGGGACCAAAAACATTCAGTACTTC
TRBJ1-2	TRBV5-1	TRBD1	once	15	CASSLAGTGDYGYTF	TGCGCCAGCAGCTTGGCCGGGACAGGGGACTATGGCTACACCTTC
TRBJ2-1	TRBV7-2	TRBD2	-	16	CASSLDASGLYNEQFF	TGTGCCAGCAGCTTAGACGCTAGCGGGCTCTACAATGAGCAGTTCTTC
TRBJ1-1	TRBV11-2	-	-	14	CASSQGSSYTEAFF	TGTGCCAGCAGCCAGGGGTCCTCCTACACTGAAGCTTTCTTT
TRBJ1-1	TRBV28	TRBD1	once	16	CASSVPALGTGVSSFF	TGTGCCAGCAGTGTTCCGGCTCTGGGGACAGGGGTTTCATCTTTCTTT
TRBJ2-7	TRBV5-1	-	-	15	CASSPKTGAYYEQYF	TGCGCCAGCAGCCCGAAAACGGGGGCGTACTACGAGCAGTACTTC
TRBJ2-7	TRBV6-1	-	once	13	CASRPTSSYEQYF	TGTGCCAGCCGACCTACCTCCTCCTACGAGCAGTACTTC
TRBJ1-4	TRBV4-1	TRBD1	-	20	CASSQDPIGQVAATNEKLFF	TGCGCCAGCAGCCAAGACCCAATCGGACAGGTTGCAGCAACTAATGAAAAACTGTTTTTT
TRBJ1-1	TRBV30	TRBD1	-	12	CAFDRDNTEAFF	TGTGCCTTTGACAGGGATAACACTGAAGCTTTCTTT
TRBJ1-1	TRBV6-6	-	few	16	CASSYLIRGRGTEAFF	TGTGCCAGCAGTTACTTAATCAGGGGAAGGGGCACTGAAGCTTTCTTT
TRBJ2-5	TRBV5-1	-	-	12	CASSQIQETQYF	TGCGCCAGCAGCCAGATTCAAGAGACCCAGTACTTC
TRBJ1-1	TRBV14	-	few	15	CASRRLGVMNTEAFF	TGTGCCAGCAGGCGTCTCGGGGTCATGAACACTGAAGCTTTCTTT
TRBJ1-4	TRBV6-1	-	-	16	CASSEFYTGRNEKLFF	TGTGCCAGCAGTGAATTTTATACAGGGCGAAATGAAAAACTGTTTTTT
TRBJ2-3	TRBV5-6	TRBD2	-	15	CASSGTSGGASTQYF	TGTGCCAGCAGCGGGACTAGCGGGGGGGCAAGTACGCAGTATTTT
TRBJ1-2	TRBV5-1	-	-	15	CASSLELLGKDGYTF	TGCGCCAGCAGCTTGGAGCTGTTGGGTAAGGATGGCTACACCTTC
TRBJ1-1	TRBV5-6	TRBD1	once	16	CASSADPGTVNTEAFF	TGTGCCAGCAGCGCCGACCCCGGGACAGTGAACACTGAAGCTTTCTTT
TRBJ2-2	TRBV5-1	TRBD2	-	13	CASSSGTRGELFF	TGCGCCAGCAGCTCGGGGACTAGGGGGGAGCTGTTTTTT
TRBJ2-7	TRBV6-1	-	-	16	CASRGVMGGLSYEQYF	TGTGCCAGCCGTGGAGTGATGGGGGGCCTCTCCTACGAGCAGTACTTC
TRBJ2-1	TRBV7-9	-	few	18	CASSLEGFTGDSYNEQFF	TGTGCCAGCAGCCTAGAGGGGTTCACGGGGGACTCCTACAATGAGCAGTTCTTC
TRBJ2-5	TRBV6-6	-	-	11	CASSPKETQYF	TGTGCCAGCAGCCCCAAAGAGACCCAGTACTTC
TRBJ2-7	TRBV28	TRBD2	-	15	CASSPRRREGREQYF	TGTGCCAGCAGCCCTCGACGGCGGGAGGGCCGTGAGCAGTACTTC
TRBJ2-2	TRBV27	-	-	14	CASSLYGGTGELFF	TGTGCCAGCAGTTTATATGGGGGAACCGGGGAGCTGTTTTTT
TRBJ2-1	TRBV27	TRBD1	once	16	CASSHRTGSSYNEQFF	TGTGCCAGCAGTCATCGGACAGGGAGCTCCTACAATGAGCAGTTCTTC
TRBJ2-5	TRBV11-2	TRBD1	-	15	CASSLGDGLNRGQYF	TGTGCCAGCAGCCTAGGGGACGGCCTTAACAGGGGCCAGTACTTC
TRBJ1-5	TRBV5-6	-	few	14	CASSLGRGNQPQHF	TGTGCCAGCAGTTTGGGACGGGGCAATCAGCCCCAGCATTTT
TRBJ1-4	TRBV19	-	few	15	CATGHGYGSNEKLFF	TGTGCCACCGGACATGGGTATGGCTCTAATGAAAAACTGTTTTTT
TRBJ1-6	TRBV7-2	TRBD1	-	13	CASSPDRVGPLHF	TGTGCCAGCAGCCCAGACAGGGTCGGACCCCTCCACTTT
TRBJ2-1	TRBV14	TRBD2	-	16	CASSQTSGGAFNEQFF	TGTGCCAGCAGCCAGACTAGCGGGGGGGCCTTCAATGAGCAGTTCTTC
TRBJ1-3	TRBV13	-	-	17	CASSLGRTPAPGNTIYF	TGTGCCAGCAGCTTGGGCCGGACCCCGGCCCCTGGAAACACCATATATTTT
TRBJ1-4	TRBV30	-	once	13	CAWGLQTNEKLFF	TGTGCCTGGGGACTGCAAACTAATGAAAAACTGTTTTTT
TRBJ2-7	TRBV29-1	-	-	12	CSVVGRGDEQYF	TGCAGCGTTGTGGGACGTGGAGACGAGCAGTACTTC
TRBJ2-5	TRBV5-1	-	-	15	CASSLLGQGGETQYF	TGCGCCAGCAGCTTACTCGGACAAGGAGGAGAGACCCAGTACTTC
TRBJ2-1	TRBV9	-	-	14	CASSARGSLNEQFF	TGTGCCAGCAGCGCCCGAGGATCTCTCAATGAGCAGTTCTTC
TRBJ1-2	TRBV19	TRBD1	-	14	CASSSGQGGDGYTF	TGTGCCAGTAGTTCAGGACAGGGCGGGGATGGCTACACCTTC
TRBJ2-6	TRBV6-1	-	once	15	CASSGAGPGANVLTF	TGTGCCAGCAGTGGGGCGGGTCCTGGGGCCAACGTCCTGACTTTC
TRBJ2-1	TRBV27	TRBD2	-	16	CASSLSLAGVGDEQFF	TGTGCCAGCAGTTTATCTTTGGCGGGAGTCGGGGATGAGCAGTTCTTC
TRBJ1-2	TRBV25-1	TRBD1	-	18	CASSESGRSHTGGDGYTF	TGTGCCAGCAGTGAGAGTGGCCGATCACACACAGGGGGAGATGGCTACACCTTC
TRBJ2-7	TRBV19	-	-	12	CASSLGSYEQYF	TGTGCCAGTAGTCTCGGGTCCTACGAGCAGTACTTC
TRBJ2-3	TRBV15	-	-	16	CATSRDAQGRTDTQYF	TGTGCCACCAGCAGAGATGCCCAGGGGAGGACAGATACGCAGTATTTT
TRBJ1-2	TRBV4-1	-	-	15	CASSQDRADEYGYTF	TGCGCCAGCAGCCAAGATAGGGCAGACGAATATGGCTACACCTTC
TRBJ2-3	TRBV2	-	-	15	CASRVESSGTDTQYF	TGTGCCAGCAGGGTGGAAAGTAGCGGCACAGATACGCAGTATTTT
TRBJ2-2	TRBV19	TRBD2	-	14	CASRELAGAGELFF	TGTGCCAGTAGGGAACTAGCGGGGGCCGGGGAGCTGTTTTTT
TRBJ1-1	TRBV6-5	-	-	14	CASNYGGSTTEAFF	TGTGCCAGCAACTACGGGGGATCGACCACTGAAGCTTTCTTT
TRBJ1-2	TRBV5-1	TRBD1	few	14	CASRTGQEINGYTF	TGCGCCAGCAGAACGGGACAGGAGATCAATGGCTACACCTTC